This paragraph covers one TCR beta chain sequence. The method was immunoSEQ multiplex PCR; TCRdb's version includes in-frame clones alone and lacks a portion of them. The data show 200,000 to 300,000 clones, with 85% to 90% seen just once and over 3.5% held by the top ten. The V end was cut by 6 bases, the J end by 1 base, with 12 bases between. This CDR3 comprises 15 residues. CDR1 is KGHSH and CDR2 is LQKENI in the germline V gene. The data were obtained in a study of blood T cell repertoires in COVID-19. Sequenced material: peripheral blood. The sequence was obtained from a woman aged 40-49 years with acute or convalescent COVID-19. The V and J genes are TRBV18 and TRBJ2-2; maybe TRBD1 (6 bases). The CDR3 here is CASSSGTLNTGELFF. The DNA of the CDR3 is TGTGCCAGCTCTTCCGGGACACTGAACACCGGGGAGCTGTTTTTT.